The 3 T cell receptor beta chains below were found in one sample sequenced in a study of technical replicates of blood from a handful of donors. Profiled with immunoSEQ multiplex PCR; TCRdb holds only in-frame clones, not every one. The sample yields about 71,000 clones, over 85% seen once. The specimen was T cells isolated from PBMCs. These receptors all come from a human donor in good health.

The gene calls are TRBV27 and TRBJ2-1; D is possibly TRBD2 (6 bases). V gave up 6 bases and J gave up 7 bases, with 25 bases separating them. Per germline, CDR1 MNHEY and CDR2 SMNVEV (reference sequence). The CDR3 runs to 17 residues. DNA for the CDR3: TGTGCCAGCAGCTCACTCACTAGCCTAGGGAGTTGGAATGAGCAGTTCTTC. Amino acid sequence: CASSSLTSLGSWNEQFF.

The chain combines TRBV18 with TRBJ2-2, with a possible D match to TRBD2 (6 bases). The CDR3 length is 15 residues. Trimming took off 4 bases at V and 0 bases at J, with 9 bases between the two ends. Germline V gene sequence: CDR1 KGHSH, CDR2 LQKENI. DNA for the CDR3: TGTGCCAGCTCACGCGGGACGTCGAACACCGGGGAGCTGTTTTTT. Translating it yields CASSRGTSNTGELFF.

The rearrangement links TRBV9 to TRBJ1-4; a possible D gene is TRBD1 (5 bases). V was cut by 0 bases and J by 8 bases, with 14 bases left in between. The germline V gene has CDR1 SGDLS and CDR2 YYNGEE. CDR3 size: 15 residues. CDR3 loop: CASSVAGGRVEKLFF. Written as DNA, the CDR3 is TGTGCCAGCAGCGTAGCGGGGGGTCGGGTCGAAAAACTGTTTTTT.